Sequencing of this T cell receptor (beta chain) was carried out in a study of blood T cells in healthy people across ages. Study outcomes and limitations: For the donors, CMV status was unknown and possibly confounded expanded clonotype changes. TCR beta diversity tracked closely with naive T cell percentage.

With respect to this clonotype: The antigen is not known.

V was clipped by 0 bases and J by 6 bases; unmatched bases: 10. The germline V gene encodes CDR1 DFQATT and CDR2 SNEGSKA (reference sequence). The length of the CDR3 is 16 residues. Primed by a sample-barcoded 5' primer and a J-beta primer mix, a second PCR proceeded for about 7 to 11 cycles. From the 5' RACE reads, TCRdb called clonotypes with MiXCR, one entry per CDR3 protein. The sample consists of about 620,000 distinct CDR3 sequences, 40% to 65% of them appearing once. With each sample, at least 5.5 micrograms of total RNA were extracted. Material for sequencing was blood. The chain joins TRBV20-1 to TRBJ2-1, with 8 bases matching TRBD2. The receptor was isolated from a woman of 80 years or more in good health. The CDR3, as DNA: TGCAGTGCTAGAGATCGGGGTAGCGGGGTCCTCAATGAGCAGTTCTTC. Translation gives CSARDRGSGVLNEQFF.